The sequence of this T cell receptor (beta chain) was determined in a study of response to subunit inactivated influenza vaccine. This clonotype showed up many times. The V and J ends lost 7 bases and 5 bases respectively, with 17 bases between them. The CDR3 is made up of 13 amino acids. Germline V gene lookup returns CDR1 SQVTM and CDR2 ANQGSEA. TCRdb passed the RT-PCR reads through MiXCR, listing each CDR3 protein once. The profile shows some 150,000 distinct CDR3 sequences, roughly 12% of them singletons. This same sample was also part of a study on T cells expressing NK-cell markers. As that report states: What made the TCR beta cDNA was 5'RACE template switching with UMIs.

This receptor was obtained from a man aged 45-65 years who received an inactivated influenza vaccine. The V gene is TRBV29-1, the J gene TRBJ1-1, with unresolved D. The source was CD8+ T cells sorted from PBMCs, collected 11 to 12 days after vaccination. In DNA, the CDR3 is TGCAGCGCCCTGTGGGTCGAGGAAACTGAAGCTTTCTTT. This gives the protein CSALWVEETEAFF.